This passage covers 19 T cell receptor beta chains from one sample sequenced in a study of control samples from healthy donors and cancer patients. Sequenced by immunoSEQ multiplex PCR; TCRdb stores in-frame clones only, minus some. Of roughly 95,000 clones listed, about 91% were seen once; the top ten hold around an eighth. The specimen was blood. These receptors were taken from a man younger than 45 in good health.

This chain links TRBV6-2 or TRBV6-3 with TRBJ2-7; D gene ambiguous. CDR3 length: 14 residues. The V gene lost 2 bases and the J gene lost 6 bases, with 14 bases spanning the gap. Germline V gene data show CDR1 as MNHEY and CDR2 as SVGEGT. CDR3 nucleotide sequence: TGTGCCAGCAGTTACCCGCAGCTTGCCGGCGAGCAGTACTTC. This translates into CASSYPQLAGEQYF.

V is TRBV10-3 and J is TRBJ2-1; 10 bases align to TRBD1. The CDR3 length is 21 residues. Per germline, CDR1 ENHRY and CDR2 SYGVKD. With V trimmed by 6 bases and J by 4 bases, 24 bases remained unmatched. CDR3 residues: CAISQALTGGEFAGSYNEQFF. The CDR3, as DNA: TGTGCCATCAGCCAAGCTCTGACAGGGGGCGAGTTCGCGGGATCATACAATGAGCAGTTCTTC.

The rearrangement joins TRBV7-2 to TRBJ1-2; D gene unclear. The CDR3 covers 14 residues. Germline V CDR1 and CDR2: SGHTA, FQGNSA. Deletions cut 2 bases from V and 1 base from J, with 8 bases between. CDR3 sequence (DNA): TGTGCCAGCAGCTTAAGGGCGGATAACTATGGCTACACCTTC. As protein: CASSLRADNYGYTF.

The gene calls are TRBV3-1 (or the pseudogene TRBV3-2) and TRBJ2-7, with 11 positions matching TRBD2. The CDR3 covers 16 residues. With 5 bases clipped from V and 0 bases from J, the junction kept 6 bases outside the gene matches. In germline, CDR1 is LGHDT, CDR2 YNNKEL (reference sequence). The CDR3 DNA reads TGTGCCAGCAGCTCGCGGACTAGCGGGCACTCCTACGAGCAGTACTTC. As protein: CASSSRTSGHSYEQYF.

The chain employs TRBV4-1 and TRBJ2-5, with 7 bases that match TRBD2. Trimming took 4 bases from V and 1 from J; bases not matched to a gene: 6. CDR3 length equals 15 residues. Germline CDR1 reads MGHRA; CDR2 reads YSYEKL. This CDR3 reads CASSRMGGSQETQYF. The CDR3 DNA sequence: TGCGCCAGCAGCCGAATGGGAGGGTCCCAAGAGACCCAGTACTTC.

The rearrangement links TRBV19 to TRBJ2-1; 8 positions match TRBD2. This CDR3 region has 17 residues. The V and J ends lost 5 bases and 7 bases, in that order; junction bases with no gene match: 16. Looked up from germline, CDR1 is LNHDA and CDR2 is SQIVND (reference sequence). The CDR3 protein is CASSPLSRERGGNEQFF. The DNA of the CDR3 is TGTGCCAGTAGTCCCTTAAGTCGCGAACGGGGGGGAAATGAGCAGTTCTTC. The full variable domain, completed using reference TRBV19 and TRBJ2-1, is DGGITQSPKYLFRKEGQNVTLSCEQNLNHDAMYWYRQDPGQGLRLIYYSQIVNDFQKGDIAEGYSVSREKKESFPLTVTSAQKNPTAFYLCASSPLSRERGGNEQFFGPGTRLTVL.

The gene calls are TRBV30 and TRBJ1-6; TRBD1 might be the D (5 bases). Trimming removed 0 bases at V and 7 bases at J, with 16 bases between. The CDR3 extends over 16 amino acids. The V gene's germline CDR1 is GTSNPN and CDR2 SVGIG (reference sequence). The CDR3 DNA reads as TGTGCCTGGAGTGTACCCAGGGAAGTTCAGAATTCACCCCTCCACTTT. Its translation is CAWSVPREVQNSPLHF.

The chain joins TRBV3-1 (or the pseudogene TRBV3-2) to TRBJ1-1, with D maybe TRBD1 (6 bases). This CDR3 spans 16 amino acids. CDR1 is LGHDT, CDR2 YNNKEL, per germline (reference sequence). V lost 3 bases and J 2 bases, leaving 16 bases between the germline ends. As DNA, the CDR3 is TGTGCCAGCAGCCAGGAGGGACAACCCGTCAACACTGAAGCTTTCTTT. Amino acids: CASSQEGQPVNTEAFF.

The V gene is TRBV20-1, the J gene TRBJ2-1; D gene uncertain. The CDR3 runs 11 residues. Germline assignment: CDR1 DFQATT and CDR2 SNEGSKA (reference sequence). Trimming pared 6 bases from V and 6 bases from J, leaving 9 bases between. Here the CDR3 reads CSAPSPNEQFF. For the CDR3, the DNA is TGCAGTGCCCCTTCCCCCAATGAGCAGTTCTTC.

The gene calls are TRBV7-2 and TRBJ1-2; no clear D. Germline-derived CDR1 and CDR2 are SGHTA and FQGNSA. Trimming cost V 8 bases and J 4 bases, with 11 bases left between them. This CDR3 region has 12 residues. The CDR3 loop is CASREGPYGYTF. CDR3 DNA sequence: TGTGCCAGCCGAGAGGGTCCCTATGGCTACACCTTC. Using reference TRBV7-2 and TRBJ1-2 for the parts outside the CDR3, the full variable domain is GAGVSQSPSNKVTEKGKDVELRCDPISGHTALYWYRQSLGQGLEFLIYFQGNSAPDKSGLPSDRFSAERTGGSVSTLTIQRTQQEDSAVYLCASREGPYGYTFGSGTRLTVV.

The chain links TRBV7-2 to TRBJ2-3; weak D call: TRBD2 (5 bases). There are 15 residues in the CDR3. V was pared by 0 bases and J by 0 bases, with 7 bases between. CDR1 is SGHTA and CDR2 is FQGNSA in the germline V gene. The DNA of the CDR3 is TGTGCCAGCAGCTTAGCGCTAGCTAGCACAGATACGCAGTATTTT. Its translation is CASSLALASTDTQYF.

The chain links TRBV9 to TRBJ2-6, with no clear D. V was trimmed by 0 bases and J by 2 bases, leaving 6 bases between them. The CDR3 covers 15 residues. Germline V CDR1 and CDR2: SGDLS, YYNGEE. CDR3 nucleotide sequence: TGTGCCAGCAGCGTAGAATCGACTGGGGCCAACGTCCTGACTTTC. Translation gives CASSVESTGANVLTF.

The chain combines TRBV18 with TRBJ2-1, with 10 bases lining up with TRBD1. Germline lookup yields CDR1 KGHSH and CDR2 LQKENI. The CDR3 loop spans 12 amino acids. The CDR3 DNA is TGTACAAAGGGACAGGGGAGCTATGAGCAGTTCTTC. Translated: CTKGQGSYEQFF.

The V gene is TRBV19, the J gene TRBJ1-1; 9 nucleotides agree with TRBD1. Germline-derived CDR1 and CDR2 are LNHDA and SQIVND (reference sequence). The CDR3 runs to 14 residues. V lost 5 bases and J lost 5; bases outside the gene matches: 6. In DNA, the CDR3 is TGTGCCAGTAGTCCAGACAGGGGGGGAACTGAAGCTTTCTTT. Protein sequence: CASSPDRGGTEAFF.

The rearrangement joins TRBV6-5 to TRBJ1-2; possible D gene TRBD1, 5 bases. The germline V gene has CDR1 MNHEY and CDR2 SVGAGI. The CDR3 length is 12 residues. Trimming took off 1 base at V and 5 bases at J, with 5 bases between the two ends. The CDR3 bases are TGTGCCAGCAGTTACTGGGGGTATGGCTACACCTTC. This translates into CASSYWGYGYTF.

V is TRBV9 and J is TRBJ1-5, with D uncertain. V shed 0 bases and J shed 4 bases, with 5 bases lying between them. Germline V gene sequence: CDR1 SGDLS, CDR2 YYNGEE. This CDR3 region has 13 residues. CDR3: CASSVGNNQPQHF. The CDR3 nucleotides read TGTGCCAGCAGCGTAGGTAATAATCAGCCCCAGCATTTT.

This chain links TRBV15 with TRBJ2-7; D could derive from TRBD1 or TRBD2 (7 bases each). From germline, CDR1 is LNHNV and CDR2 YYDKDF (reference sequence). V lost 0 bases to trimming and J lost 6 bases, with 18 bases between them. CDR3 length: 16 residues. CDR3 coding DNA: TGTGCCACCAGCAGAGAGGGAGGGGGCTTGTTGGCCGAGCAGTACTTC. It is translated as CATSREGGGLLAEQYF.

The rearrangement uses TRBV7-6 and TRBJ2-7; 9 nucleotides match TRBD2. Germline values: CDR1 SGHVS, CDR2 FNYEAQ. Trimming cost V 8 bases and J 2 bases; bases outside gene matches: 4. CDR3 length equals 13 residues. CDR3 DNA: TGTGCCAGCCAGGCTAGCGGGGCCTACGAGCAGTACTTC. This codes for CASQASGAYEQYF.

DNA of the CDR3: TGTGCCAGCAGTTACTCGACAGGGGGCGGCTACACCTTC. Translated: CASSYSTGGGYTF. The V and J genes are TRBV6-5 and TRBJ1-2, with 10 bases that match TRBD1. Germline CDR1 is MNHEY and CDR2 is SVGAGI. The CDR3 is 13 residues long. After removal of 0 bases from V and 8 bases from J, the junction contained 0 bases not matched to a gene.